The 26 T cell receptor beta chains presented below share a single source sample, sequenced in a study of CD8+ T cells in alopecia areata. cDNA serving as the sequencing template came from extracted, reverse transcribed RNA. Profiling relied on immunoSEQ multiplex PCR, and the TCRdb table lists in-frame clones only, not all of them. The repertoire holds some 120,000 clones, with roughly 50% as singletons. The sample was NKG2D-low CD8+ T cells sorted from blood. These receptors were taken from a human donor with alopecia areata.

The chain joins TRBV29-1 to TRBJ2-1; the D gene is possibly TRBD2 (6 bases). Germline lookup yields CDR1 SQVTM and CDR2 ANQGSEA. The V end lost 7 bases, the J end lost 2 bases, and 21 bases lay between the germline ends. The CDR3 contains 16 residues. Here the CDR3 reads CSAPGGGAHPYNEQFF. CDR3 nucleotide sequence: TGCAGCGCCCCCGGCGGCGGGGCCCATCCCTACAATGAGCAGTTCTTC.

The sample holds a few counts of this clone. The chain links TRBV11-2 to TRBJ2-1, with D possibly being TRBD1 (7 bases). CDR1 is SGHAT and CDR2 is FQNNGV in the germline V gene. This CDR3 region has 17 residues. Trimming took off 4 bases at V and 4 bases at J, with 20 bases between the two ends. The CDR3 DNA is TGTGCCAGCAGCTATCTAGCCGTGGCAGGGGGGTACAATGAGCAGTTCTTC. Its protein is CASSYLAVAGGYNEQFF.

This clone was counted only a few times. This chain uses TRBV29-1 with TRBJ1-1; D unresolved. The CDR3 covers 9 residues. The V gene's germline CDR1 is SQVTM and CDR2 ANQGSEA. The ends were cut back, 4 bases at V and 10 bases at J, with 7 bases in the middle. CDR3 coding DNA: TGCAGCGTTGTTATCGGAGCTTTCTTT. It encodes CSVVIGAFF. Together with reference TRBV29-1 and TRBJ1-1, the CDR3 gives the full variable domain: SAVISQKPSRDICQRGTSLTIQCQVDSQVTMMFWYRQQPGQSLTLIATANQGSEATYESGFVIDKFPISRPNLTFSTLTVSNMSPEDSSIYLCSVVIGAFFGQGTRLTVV.

This clone has just a few counts. This chain uses TRBV7-9 with TRBJ2-3; D may be TRBD1 or TRBD2 (6 bases each). The germline V gene has CDR1 SEHNR and CDR2 FQNEAQ (reference sequence). CDR3 length equals 16 residues. V was cut by 5 bases and J by 2 bases, with 17 bases left in between. The CDR3, as DNA: TGTGCCAGCAGCCCCCAGACAGGACTACTCACAGATACGCAGTATTTT. Its protein is CASSPQTGLLTDTQYF. The full variable domain, its missing parts supplied by reference TRBV7-9 and TRBJ2-3, is DTGVSQNPRHKITKRGQNVTFRCDPISEHNRLYWYRQTLGQGPEFLTYFQNEAQLEKSRLLSDRFSAERPKGSFSTLEIQRTEQGDSAMYLCASSPQTGLLTDTQYFGPGTRLTVL.

The table lists this clone with a few counts. The V and J genes are TRBV29-1 and TRBJ2-1; TRBD2 matches at 14 bases. The germline V gene encodes CDR1 SQVTM and CDR2 ANQGSEA. The ends lost 3 bases at V and 1 base at J; junction bases unmatched: 8. The length of the CDR3 is 18 residues. CDR3 loop: CSVDGTSGSRASYNEQFF. In DNA form, the CDR3 reads TGCAGCGTTGACGGGACTAGCGGGAGTCGGGCTTCCTACAATGAGCAGTTCTTC.

This chain connects TRBV7-9 to TRBJ2-7; D call uncertain. The CDR3 totals 15 residues. Germline V gene sequence: CDR1 SEHNR, CDR2 FQNEAQ (reference sequence). V was clipped by 1 base and J by 3 bases, with 13 bases between them. The CDR3 loop is CASSLEGQELYEQYF. Written as DNA, the CDR3 is TGTGCCAGCAGCTTAGAAGGGCAGGAGCTCTACGAGCAGTACTTC.

The genes are TRBV29-1 and TRBJ2-1; a possible D gene is TRBD1 (5 bases). The germline V gene encodes CDR1 SQVTM and CDR2 ANQGSEA. Trimming took off 6 bases at V and 7 bases at J, with 10 bases between the two ends. The CDR3 extends over 11 amino acids. In DNA form, the CDR3 reads TGCAGCGTCCGACAGCCTAATGAGCAGTTCTTC. Its translation: CSVRQPNEQFF.

V is TRBV28 and J is TRBJ2-6; D unclear. CDR3 length: 13 amino acids. CDR1 MDHEN and CDR2 SYDVKM come from the germline V gene. V dropped 0 bases and J dropped 12 bases, with 9 bases sitting between them. DNA for the CDR3: TGTGCCAGCAGTTTATGGTCGACCCGCGTCCTGACTTTC. This translates into CASSLWSTRVLTF.

The chain carries TRBV27 and TRBJ1-1; D gene uncertain. V lost 6 bases to trimming and J lost 1 base, with 18 bases between them. Germline V gives CDR1 MNHEY, CDR2 SMNVEV (reference sequence). The CDR3 totals 16 residues. The CDR3 here is CASSRAPRPTNTEAFF. The CDR3 nucleotides read TGTGCCAGCAGCCGGGCCCCCCGCCCCACGAACACTGAAGCTTTCTTT.

V is TRBV30 and J is TRBJ2-2; D gene ambiguous. V lost 3 bases, J lost 9 bases, and 5 bases lay in between. Germline CDR1 and CDR2: GTSNPN and SVGIG (reference sequence). CDR3 length equals 10 residues. CDR3 sequence: CAWRGRELFF. The CDR3 DNA reads TGTGCCTGGAGAGGGAGGGAGCTGTTTTTT.

The chain carries TRBV30 and TRBJ2-7; no clear D. This CDR3 is built from 14 residues. Germline V gene data show CDR1 as GTSNPN and CDR2 as SVGIG (reference sequence). Trimming cost V 1 base and J 0 bases, with 10 bases left between them. CDR3 protein: CAWSEGSSSYEQYF. For the CDR3, the DNA is TGTGCCTGGAGTGAAGGCAGCAGCTCCTACGAGCAGTACTTC.

The chain has TRBV9 and TRBJ2-7; tentative D call: TRBD1 (5 bases). V was cut by 4 bases and J by 4 bases, with 18 bases left in between. Germline lookup yields CDR1 SGDLS and CDR2 YYNGEE. The CDR3 is made up of 15 amino acids. CDR3 DNA sequence: TGTGCCAGCAGCTTCGCCAGGGCGGAAGGATACGAGCAGTACTTC. It encodes CASSFARAEGYEQYF.

The CDR3 reads CSVGKGWRDPANRGEQYF. CDR3 nucleotide sequence: TGCAGCGTTGGGAAGGGGTGGCGGGACCCTGCGAACAGAGGCGAGCAGTACTTC. J is TRBJ2-7 and V is TRBV29-1; tentative D call: TRBD2 (6 bases). The germline gives CDR1 SQVTM, CDR2 ANQGSEA. This CDR3 has 18 residues. Deletions cut 4 bases from V and 6 bases from J, with 31 bases between.

The CDR3 DNA follows: TGCAGCGTGGACGATTACGAGCAGTACTTC. Its translation: CSVDDYEQYF. The rearrangement uses TRBV29-1 and TRBJ2-7; D unclear. The ends were cut back, 6 bases at V and 4 bases at J, with 7 bases in the middle. Germline CDR1 SQVTM, CDR2 ANQGSEA. The CDR3 is 10 amino acids.

The chain employs TRBV30 and TRBJ2-5; 9 positions match TRBD1. Germline V lookup: CDR1 GTSNPN, CDR2 SVGIG (reference sequence). V trimming: 2 bases; J trimming: 5 bases; junction bases outside the gene matches: 6. The CDR3 is 14 amino acids. The CDR3 bases are TGTGCCTGGAGTCGGGACAGGGACGTGGAGACCCAGTACTTC. It encodes CAWSRDRDVETQYF.

CDR3 coding DNA: TGCAGCGTTGAGGGGCGGCCAACCACAGGAGATACGCAGTATTTT. Amino acids: CSVEGRPTTGDTQYF. The chain has TRBV29-1 and TRBJ2-3; D may be TRBD1 (5 bases). V was clipped by 3 bases and J by 5 bases, with 18 bases between them. The V gene's germline CDR1 is SQVTM and CDR2 ANQGSEA. The CDR3 runs to 15 residues.

The rearrangement joins TRBV29-1 to TRBJ1-3; no definite D call. Germline CDR1 and CDR2: SQVTM and ANQGSEA. The CDR3 contains 13 residues. Trimming shortened V by 3 bases and J by 1 base, and 7 bases separated the two germline ends. CDR3 in amino acids: CSVDSGSGNTIYF. In nucleotides, the CDR3 is TGCAGCGTTGATTCCGGTTCTGGAAACACCATATATTTT. The full variable domain, its missing parts supplied by reference TRBV29-1 and TRBJ1-3, is SAVISQKPSRDICQRGTSLTIQCQVDSQVTMMFWYRQQPGQSLTLIATANQGSEATYESGFVIDKFPISRPNLTFSTLTVSNMSPEDSSIYLCSVDSGSGNTIYFGEGSWLTVV.

J is TRBJ2-1 and V is TRBV5-1; no definite D call. The germline V and J ends were trimmed by 4 bases and 3 bases, with 5 bases remaining between them. The CDR3 length is 12 residues. Germline values: CDR1 SGHRS, CDR2 YFSETQ. The CDR3 here is CASSPDYNEQFF. The CDR3 coding sequence is TGCGCCAGCAGCCCGGACTACAATGAGCAGTTCTTC.

The chain combines TRBV27 with TRBJ2-7; either TRBD1 or TRBD2 may fit D (5 bases each). Trimming shortened V by 2 bases and J by 3 bases, and 14 bases separated the two germline ends. Germline V gene lookup returns CDR1 MNHEY and CDR2 SMNVEV (reference sequence). The CDR3 has 15 amino acids. The DNA of the CDR3 is TGTGCCAGCAGTTTAACCGGGACGGACAACTACGAGCAGTACTTC. Protein: CASSLTGTDNYEQYF.

The chain joins TRBV29-1 to TRBJ1-2, with D hard to call. The V and J ends lost 0 bases and 4 bases respectively, with 6 bases between them. Germline V CDR1 and CDR2: SQVTM, ANQGSEA. The CDR3 runs 12 residues. For the CDR3, the DNA is TGCAGCGTTGAAGATGAGGGCTATGGCTACACCTTC. It yields the protein CSVEDEGYGYTF.

The V and J genes are TRBV27 and TRBJ2-4, with D perhaps being TRBD1 or TRBD2 (5 bases each). CDR3 length: 14 residues. The germline gives CDR1 MNHEY, CDR2 SMNVEV (reference sequence). Deletions cut 0 bases from V and 8 bases from J, with 11 bases between. The CDR3 DNA reads as TGTGCCAGCAGTTTATCGGATAGGGGAGACATTCAGTACTTC. As protein: CASSLSDRGDIQYF.

V gene TRBV5-7 combines with J gene TRBJ2-1; no clear D gene. TRBV5-7 is an open reading frame whose function is uncertain. Trimming cost V 0 bases and J 5 bases, with 6 bases left between them. This CDR3 region has 13 residues. The CDR3 loop reads CASSLDSNNEQFF. The DNA of the CDR3 is TGTGCCAGCAGCTTGGACAGTAACAATGAGCAGTTCTTC.

This chain links TRBV29-1 with TRBJ1-2; the match to TRBD1 covers 9 bases. The CDR3 spans 13 residues. The V gene's germline CDR1 is SQVTM and CDR2 ANQGSEA. After removal of 0 bases from V and 7 bases from J, the junction contained 3 bases not matched to a gene. In nucleotides, the CDR3 is TGCAGCGTTGAAGATGGGGACAGGGTTGGCTACACCTTC. It translates to CSVEDGDRVGYTF.

The chain employs TRBV29-1 and TRBJ2-1, with TRBD2 matching 7 bases. This CDR3 comprises 14 residues. J gave up 4 bases and V 6 bases, and 9 bases lay outside the gene matches. Germline values: CDR1 SQVTM, CDR2 ANQGSEA. The DNA for the CDR3 is TGCAGCGTAGAGCTAGCGGCTATATACAATGAGCAGTTCTTC. The encoded protein is CSVELAAIYNEQFF.

This clone has only a few counts. J is TRBJ1-1 and V is TRBV11-2; tentative D call: TRBD1 (6 bases). Germline assignment: CDR1 SGHAT and CDR2 FQNNGV. This CDR3 has 14 amino acids. Deletions cut 3 bases from V and 3 bases from J, with 11 bases between. The CDR3 bases are TGTGCCAGCAGCTTTCAGGGGATGGACACTGAAGCTTTCTTT. Its protein product is CASSFQGMDTEAFF.

V usage is TRBV29-1 and J usage is TRBJ2-2; tentatively, D is TRBD2 (6 bases). The CDR3 contains 13 residues. Germline V gives CDR1 SQVTM, CDR2 ANQGSEA. CDR3 residues: CSVREINTGELFF. The CDR3 DNA is TGCTCTGTCCGGGAGATTAACACCGGGGAGCTGTTTTTT.